The 5 T cell receptor beta chains below were found in one sample sequenced in a study of OX40 agonist ivuxolimab in advanced cancers. Assay used: immunoSEQ multiplex PCR; TCRdb lists only in-frame clones, some missing. The table shows under 85,000 clones, with more than 90% occurring only once. The starting material was CD4+ or CD8+ T cells sorted from blood, obtained in a trial of the OX40 agonist ivuxolimab. These TCRs come from an adult with an advanced solid tumor such as melanoma, head and neck, liver or kidney cancer.

The chain joins TRBV6-1 to TRBJ1-2, with D perhaps matching TRBD1 (6 bases). V lost 7 bases and J lost 5, with 17 bases in between. This CDR3 is 14 amino acids long. Germline CDR1 is MNHNS and CDR2 is SASEGT. CDR3 bases: TGTGCCAGCACCCGACAGGTTGCCACATATGGCTACACCTTC. Translating gives CASTRQVATYGYTF.

This rearrangement joins TRBV2 to TRBJ2-7; the D call may be TRBD1 or TRBD2 (5 bases each). This CDR3 is built from 14 residues. The V gene's germline CDR1 is SNHLY and CDR2 FYNNEI. The V gene lost 6 bases and the J gene lost 0 bases, with 12 bases spanning the gap. This CDR3 reads CASREGRSSYEQYF. The CDR3 DNA reads TGTGCCAGCAGAGAGGGACGCAGCTCCTACGAGCAGTACTTC.

The gene calls are TRBV11-1 and TRBJ1-4, with 7 positions matching TRBD1. The CDR3 is made up of 15 amino acids. Unmatched junction bases numbered 9, after V lost 4 bases and J lost 7 bases. Germline values: CDR1 SGHAT, CDR2 FQDESV (reference sequence). CDR3 DNA: TGTGCCAGCAGCTCCGAACAGGGGTATGGTGAAAAACTGTTTTTT. The encoded protein is CASSSEQGYGEKLFF.

This sequence joins TRBV28 and TRBJ2-1, with D perhaps given as TRBD1 or TRBD2 (5 bases each). CDR1 is MDHEN and CDR2 is SYDVKM in the germline V gene. CDR3 length: 15 amino acids. Trimming took 5 bases from V and 5 from J, leaving 16 bases between them. CDR3 sequence (DNA): TGTGCCAGCAGTCCTCACGAAGCGGACAACAATGAGCAGTTCTTC. Its translation is CASSPHEADNNEQFF.

This chain joins TRBV30 and TRBJ1-5; 11 positions agree with TRBD1. The V segment lost 0 bases and the J segment 4 bases; nucleotides outside the gene matches: 2. The CDR3 has 15 residues. In germline, CDR1 is GTSNPN, CDR2 SVGIG (reference sequence). In DNA, the CDR3 is TGTGCCTGGAGTGTTGGGACAGGGGGTAATCAGCCCCAGCATTTT. This codes for CAWSVGTGGNQPQHF.